This TCR beta chain is from a study of cytomegalovirus exposure and HLA in healthy donors. As concerns this clone: No antigen is known for it.

The PCR contained 60 Vbeta and 13 Jbeta primers. The assay was immunoSEQ multiplex PCR, and TCRdb's table has in-frame clones only and misses some. The sample table includes fewer than 200,000 clones. Germline V gene data show CDR1 as SGDLS and CDR2 as YYNGEE. The CDR3 loop spans 15 amino acids. Trimming removed 0 bases from V and 0 bases from J, with 7 bases in between. Study findings and constraints: A likely sequencing artifact accounted for one observed cluster of highly shared sequence variants.

The rearrangement uses TRBV9 and TRBJ1-3, with D unresolved. The receptor was isolated from a man aged 25 to 40 in good health and CMV-seronegative. Sequencing was done on a sample of PBMCs. For the CDR3, the DNA is TGTGCCAGCAGCGTAGTCCCAGACTCTGGAAACACCATATATTTT. It is translated as CASSVVPDSGNTIYF.